Sequencing of this T cell receptor beta chain was carried out in a study of cytomegalovirus exposure and HLA in healthy donors (dated by TCRdb to about 2017). Some background on the complete study: According to a later analysis, one platform produced both the 100 to 150 validation repertoires and the 670 or so repertoires of the first cohort. A separate validation cohort of over a hundred different subjects was used in addition to the 666-subject first cohort. The study combined high-throughput TCR immunosequencing, statistical association of individual TCRs with disease status, and machine learning to predict cytomegalovirus infection status. The study was designed to test whether signatures of past pathogen exposure could be identified by cataloging public T cell receptors.

The donors were included in the validation cohort of 120 subjects, a group kept apart from the approximately 670-subject first cohort. What the research found in general, with its limitations: It was suggested by the authors that the approach could potentially be generalized to other disease states and immunological phenotypes. Cytomegalovirus status was reported to be diagnosed by the classifier with high specificity and sensitivity in both the original and validation cohorts. Three of the identified cytomegalovirus-associated TCR beta chains were confirmed in vitro to be specific for cytomegalovirus antigens. While some public TCRs were present in many individuals, most TCR sequences turned up only very rarely across donors. Of the cluster scores, roughly 95% were above 0 in a later analysis, which found that TCRs clustered in the first cohort also tended to co-occur in the roughly 130 validation repertoires. In the study, around 160 TCR beta chains were listed as associated with cytomegalovirus. All 120 or so repertoires were used to score co-occurrence in the validation cohort in a later analysis, because that analysis had no HLA typing for the cohort.

This clone was found a few times. Its antigen target is currently unknown. No base qualities exist here, and no much larger clone lies one base off it. The identical CDR3 is also encoded by other nucleotide sequences in the sample. Receptors were amplified or captured by the immunoSEQ multiplex PCR assay. The authors' pipeline ran thus. A statistical classification framework was developed to diagnose cytomegalovirus status using the catalog of TCR beta chain sequences. TCRdb re-hosts the immuneACCESS table, in-frame sequences only. Its copies lack some clones; in the studies checked, an unresolved V gene accounts for under half of them, and the cause for the rest is not known. V and J calls and clone size are copied from that table; D and trimming were computed from the DNA. Here the sample has about 65,000 clones; about 91% occur a single time. Together, the top ten hold roughly 1.3% of the sample.

V and J are truncated by 0 bases and 2 bases respectively, leaving an intervening sequence of 8 bases. CDR1 is given as LGHNA and CDR2 as YSLEER, both from the germline V gene. Including the terminal cysteine and phenylalanine, the CDR3 comprises 16 residues. Only the CDR3 DNA stays, 48 bases, in frame from base 1. Specimen: PBMCs. This sequence was found in a woman in her late teens or twenties in good health and CMV-seronegative. This chain is built from TRBV4-3 and TRBJ2-6; TRBD1 is perhaps the D gene, given 6 matching bases. The DNA sequence follows: TGCGCCAGCAGCCAAGATTCAGGGGCTGGGGCCAACGTCCTGACTTTC. It is translated as CASSQDSGAGANVLTF.